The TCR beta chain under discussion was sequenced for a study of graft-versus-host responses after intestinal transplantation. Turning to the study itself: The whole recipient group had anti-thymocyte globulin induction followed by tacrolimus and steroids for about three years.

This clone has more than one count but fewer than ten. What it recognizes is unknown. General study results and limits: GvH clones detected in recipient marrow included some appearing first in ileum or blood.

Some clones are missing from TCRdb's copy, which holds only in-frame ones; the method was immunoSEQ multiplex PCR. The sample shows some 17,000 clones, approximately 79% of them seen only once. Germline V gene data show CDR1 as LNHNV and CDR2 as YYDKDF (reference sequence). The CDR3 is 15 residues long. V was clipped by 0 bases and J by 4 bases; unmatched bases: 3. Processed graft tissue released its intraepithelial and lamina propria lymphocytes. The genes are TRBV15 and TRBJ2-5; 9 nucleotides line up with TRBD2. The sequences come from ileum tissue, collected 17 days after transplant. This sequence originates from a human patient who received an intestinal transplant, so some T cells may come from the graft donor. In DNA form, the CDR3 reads TGTGCCACCAGCAGAGATGCGGGAGGGCCAGAGACCCAGTACTTC. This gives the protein CATSRDAGGPETQYF.